These 31 T cell receptor beta chains share one sample of origin, sequenced in a study of T-cell memory formation after mild COVID-19. TCRdb independently ran MiXCR on the 5' RACE reads; one entry per CDR3 protein. Here the sample spans approximately 300,000 distinct CDR3 sequences, 19% being singletons. Sample: PBMCs or a T cell subset sorted from them (not recorded which). These receptors originate from a man younger than 35 who had mild COVID-19 (a few samples of this study predate the infection). Cell type and time point are not known.

V and J are TRBV2 and TRBJ2-3, with a possible D match to TRBD2 (6 bases). The CDR3 runs 15 residues. Germline V gene data show CDR1 as SNHLY and CDR2 as FYNNEI. Between the trimmed V and J ends, which lost 6 bases and 5 bases, there was a span of 18 bases. The CDR3 is CASSPGVGEIDTQYF. The DNA for the CDR3 is TGTGCCAGCAGCCCGGGGGTAGGGGAAATAGATACGCAGTATTTT.

The chain joins TRBV6-2 or TRBV6-3 to TRBJ1-5; D possibly corresponds to TRBD1 (5 bases). Trimming left V 8 bases short and J 6 bases short, with 14 bases between. The CDR3 spans 13 residues. Germline CDR1 MNHEY, CDR2 SVGEGT. CDR3 in DNA: TGTGCCAGCCACGACCAGGGTTTTCAGCCCCAGCATTTT. It encodes CASHDQGFQPQHF.

This clonotype was observed a few times. J is TRBJ2-5 and V is TRBV11-2; D may be TRBD2 (6 bases). Per germline, CDR1 SGHAT and CDR2 FQNNGV. This CDR3 is built from 16 residues. Trimming cost V 2 bases and J 3 bases, with 16 bases left between them. The CDR3 sequence: CASSLTLAKPKETQYF. The CDR3 DNA is TGTGCCAGCAGCTTAACACTAGCAAAGCCAAAAGAGACCCAGTACTTC.

This clonotype was detected once. The chain joins TRBV15 to TRBJ1-1; D is ambiguous. The V and J ends lost 0 bases and 5 bases respectively, with 10 bases between them. The CDR3 has 14 residues. Germline loops: CDR1 LNHNV, CDR2 YYDKDF (reference sequence). CDR3 residues: CATSRDGVVTEAFF. The CDR3 coding sequence is TGTGCCACCAGCAGAGATGGGGTAGTAACTGAAGCTTTCTTT.

J is TRBJ2-3 and V is TRBV14; 7 nucleotides agree with TRBD1. After removal of 5 bases from V and 4 bases from J, the junction contained 6 bases not matched to a gene. The germline CDR1 and CDR2 sequences are SGHDN and FVKESK. This CDR3 is built from 14 residues. The CDR3 nucleotides read TGTGCCAGCAGCTCCTGGGACAGCGCAGATACGCAGTATTTT. It yields the protein CASSSWDSADTQYF. Looking up the rest from reference TRBV14 and TRBJ2-3 gives the full variable domain: EAGVTQFPSHSVIEKGQTVTLRCDPISGHDNLYWYRRVMGKEIKFLLHFVKESKQDESGMPNNRFLAERTGGTYSTLKVQPAELEDSGVYFCASSSWDSADTQYFGPGTRLTVL.

The gene calls are TRBV3-1 and TRBJ1-1; D is uncertain. CDR1 is LGHDT, CDR2 YNNKEL, per germline (reference sequence). V dropped 3 bases and J dropped 9 bases, with 14 bases sitting between them. The CDR3 has 13 amino acids. The CDR3 protein is CASSHPGGEKAFF. DNA of the CDR3: TGTGCCAGCAGCCATCCCGGTGGGGAAAAAGCTTTCTTT.

This clonotype was picked up a small number of times. The chain recombines TRBV2 with TRBJ2-5; D remains ambiguous. This CDR3 comprises 12 residues. V gave up 5 bases and J gave up 5 bases, with 9 bases separating them. The germline V gene has CDR1 SNHLY and CDR2 FYNNEI. CDR3 region: CASSSSIETQYF. In nucleotides, the CDR3 is TGTGCCAGCAGTTCGTCTATCGAGACCCAGTACTTC.

The J gene is TRBJ1-1, the V gene TRBV25-1; the D gene is possibly TRBD1 (6 bases). The CDR3 runs 14 residues. The V and J ends lost 0 bases and 9 bases respectively, with 14 bases between them. Germline-derived CDR1 and CDR2 are MGHDK and SYGVNS. CDR3 nucleotides: TGTGCCAGCAGTGAATATCTTAGCGGACAGCAAGCTTTCTTT. Translating it yields CASSEYLSGQQAFF.

This clonotype was counted between two and nine times. The rearrangement joins TRBV7-2 to TRBJ1-1; possible D gene TRBD1, 6 bases. From germline, CDR1 is SGHTA and CDR2 FQGNSA. This CDR3 is built from 16 residues. V was pared by 3 bases and J by 4 bases, with 18 bases between. Here the CDR3 DNA reads TGTGCCAGCAGCTTCCGCCGGGGGGGCCCTATCACTGAAGCTTTCTTT. The encoded protein is CASSFRRGGPITEAFF.

In this sample, this clonotype turned up once. A read error may explain this, as a much larger clone is one base away. This chain joins TRBV7-2 and TRBJ2-1; D is unclear. Looked up from germline, CDR1 is SGHTA and CDR2 is FQGNSA. This CDR3 has 13 residues. Trimming left V 8 bases short and J 6 bases short, with 14 bases between. The CDR3 loop reads CASRPVVVNEQFF. CDR3 in DNA: TGTGCCAGCCGTCCGGTTGTGGTCAATGAGCAGTTCTTC.

The chain joins TRBV5-1 to TRBJ2-1; D is possibly TRBD1 or TRBD2 (6 bases each). Germline assignment: CDR1 SGHRS and CDR2 YFSETQ. V shed 4 bases and J shed 5 bases, with 22 bases lying between them. The CDR3 extends over 17 amino acids. DNA of the CDR3: TGCGCCAGCAGCAAGTTGTCAGGGGAAGGAGGGAACAATGAGCAGTTCTTC. This translates into CASSKLSGEGGNNEQFF.

J is TRBJ2-7 and V is TRBV6-1; D is perhaps TRBD1 or TRBD2 (5 bases each). This CDR3 spans 16 amino acids. The ends were cut back, 0 bases at V and 2 bases at J, with 14 bases in the middle. The germline V gene encodes CDR1 MNHNS and CDR2 SASEGT. The CDR3, as DNA: TGTGCCAGCAGTGAAGCGCCGGGGCGGCTCACCTACGAGCAGTACGTC. Translated: CASSEAPGRLTYEQYV.

The genes are TRBV7-9 and TRBJ1-3; D is unclear. The CDR3 is 13 residues long. Germline V gene sequence: CDR1 SEHNR, CDR2 FQNEAQ (reference sequence). Trimming took 3 bases from V and 2 from J, leaving 5 bases between them. CDR3 coding DNA: TGTGCCAGCAGCTTCTACGCTGGAAACACCATATATTTT. Translation gives CASSFYAGNTIYF.

This clonotype turned up a few times. The V and J genes are TRBV12-3 or TRBV12-4 and TRBJ2-5, with no clear D. The CDR3 length is 13 residues. Trimming took 3 bases from V and 5 from J, leaving 10 bases between them. The CDR3 bases are TGTGCCAGCAGTTTGCGCACCCGGGAGACCCAGTACTTC. This sequence encodes CASSLRTRETQYF.

The V call is TRBV18, the J call TRBJ2-3; tentative D call: TRBD1 (5 bases). CDR3 size: 15 residues. The germline V gene has CDR1 KGHSH and CDR2 LQKENI. Trimming took off 2 bases at V and 1 base at J, with 10 bases between the two ends. CDR3 sequence (DNA): TGTGCCAGCTCACCATATGGCAGGGGCACAGATACGCAGTATTTT. This sequence encodes CASSPYGRGTDTQYF. Full variable domain (missing parts from reference TRBV18 and TRBJ2-3): NAGVMQNPRHLVRRRGQEARLRCSPMKGHSHVYWYRQLPEEGLKFMVYLQKENIIDESGMPKERFSAEFPKEGPSILRIQQVVRGDSAAYFCASSPYGRGTDTQYFGPGTRLTVL.

The chain recombines TRBV7-2 with TRBJ2-7; tentative D call: TRBD1 (6 bases). Trimming shortened V by 5 bases and J by 6 bases, and 17 bases separated the two germline ends. This CDR3 region has 14 residues. CDR1 is SGHTA, CDR2 FQGNSA, per germline. CDR3 residues: CASSTTARGIEQYF. The CDR3, as DNA: TGTGCCAGCAGCACCACCGCCAGGGGAATCGAGCAGTACTTC.

To note about this clonotype: The germline gene is not matched at one end of the junction; a read error may be the cause. The V and J genes are TRBV7-2 and TRBJ1-5, with D possibly matching TRBD1 (6 bases). Per the germline V gene, CDR1 is SGHTA and CDR2 is FQGNSA. The CDR3 extends over 13 amino acids. The CDR3 DNA reads as TGTGCCAGCAGCTTGAGGGACTCTGGACAGCCATATTTT. Its protein is CASSLRDSGQPYF.

This clonotype was counted only a few times. This rearrangement joins TRBV7-2 to TRBJ1-6, with 7 bases identical to TRBD1. Germline V CDR1 and CDR2: SGHTA, FQGNSA. This CDR3 spans 15 amino acids. Trimming took 5 bases from V and 10 from J; bases not matched to a gene: 11. This CDR3 is CASSPVTGRQSPLHF. CDR3 nucleotide sequence: TGTGCCAGCAGCCCTGTGACAGGGAGGCAATCACCCCTCCACTTT.

V gene TRBV5-5 combines with J gene TRBJ2-3; TRBD1 might be the D (6 bases). Trimming pared 2 bases from V and 0 bases from J, leaving 16 bases between. This CDR3 spans 17 amino acids. Per the germline V gene, CDR1 is SGHKS and CDR2 is YYEKEE (reference sequence). CDR3: CASSLPATGTSTDTQYF. CDR3 bases: TGTGCCAGCAGCTTACCAGCTACGGGGACAAGCACAGATACGCAGTATTTT.

V gene TRBV7-2 combines with J gene TRBJ2-1, with D perhaps matching TRBD1 (6 bases). The V end was cut by 5 bases, the J end by 8 bases, with 16 bases between. The germline V gene encodes CDR1 SGHTA and CDR2 FQGNSA. CDR3 length equals 14 residues. The CDR3 reads CASSTGTLAYEQFF. The DNA for the CDR3 is TGTGCCAGCAGCACCGGGACACTCGCATATGAGCAGTTCTTC. The full variable domain, its missing parts supplied by reference TRBV7-2 and TRBJ2-1, is GAGVSQSPSNKVTEKGKDVELRCDPISGHTALYWYRQSLGQGLEFLIYFQGNSAPDKSGLPSDRFSAERTGGSVSTLTIQRTQQEDSAVYLCASSTGTLAYEQFFGPGTRLTVL.

This clonotype was counted only a few times. The chain recombines TRBV20-1 with TRBJ1-2; D might be TRBD1 (5 bases). V lost 2 bases and J 4 bases, leaving 20 bases between the germline ends. The germline V gene has CDR1 DFQATT and CDR2 SNEGSKA (reference sequence). The CDR3 has 16 amino acids. In DNA, the CDR3 is TGCAGTGCTAGACGAGACTTGGGACGGACCTTCTATGGCTACACCTTC. Its protein is CSARRDLGRTFYGYTF.

This clonotype appeared a few times. The rearrangement links TRBV7-9 to TRBJ2-1; the D is unclear. The CDR3 spans 12 residues. V lost 4 bases and J 4 bases, leaving 5 bases between the germline ends. Germline V gene data show CDR1 as SEHNR and CDR2 as FQNEAQ (reference sequence). CDR3 protein: CASSSEYNEQFF. CDR3 DNA sequence: TGTGCCAGCAGCTCGGAATACAATGAGCAGTTCTTC.

This sequence joins TRBV11-2 and TRBJ2-7; D is perhaps TRBD1 (6 bases). The germline V and J ends were trimmed by 5 bases and 2 bases, with 13 bases remaining between them. Germline V gives CDR1 SGHAT, CDR2 FQNNGV. The CDR3 has 14 residues. CDR3: CASSLLQGAYEQYV. In DNA, the CDR3 is TGTGCCAGCAGCCTACTACAGGGCGCCTACGAGCAGTACGTC.

The V gene is TRBV29-1, the J gene TRBJ2-3, with D perhaps matching TRBD1 (6 bases). Germline-derived CDR1 and CDR2 are SQVTM and ANQGSEA. Trimming took off 5 bases at V and 5 bases at J, with 14 bases between the two ends. The CDR3 runs 13 residues. CDR3 DNA sequence: TGCAGCGTTACAGGGCCGGGCGGAGATACGCAGTATTTT. It is translated as CSVTGPGGDTQYF.

J is TRBJ2-1 and V is TRBV7-2; D remains unclear. V lost 5 bases to trimming and J lost 10 bases, with 9 bases between them. There are 11 residues in the CDR3. Germline V gene lookup returns CDR1 SGHTA and CDR2 FQGNSA. The CDR3 nucleotides read TGTGCCAGCAGCGCTCAACAGGAGCAGTTCTTC. Its protein is CASSAQQEQFF.

There are a few counts of this clonotype. The genes are TRBV27 and TRBJ2-3; D may correspond to TRBD1 or TRBD2 (5 bases each). In germline, CDR1 is MNHEY, CDR2 SMNVEV (reference sequence). Trimming stripped 6 bases from V and 4 bases from J, with 14 bases between. There are 14 residues in the CDR3. CDR3 nucleotide sequence: TGTGCCAGCAGGCCGAGGGGCGCGGCAGATACGCAGTATTTT. Its protein product is CASRPRGAADTQYF.

J is TRBJ2-7 and V is TRBV20-1; D is possibly TRBD1 or TRBD2 (5 bases each). This CDR3 is built from 11 residues. Germline V lookup: CDR1 DFQATT, CDR2 SNEGSKA (reference sequence). V lost 3 bases and J lost 7, with 10 bases in between. Written as DNA, the CDR3 is TGCAGTGCTAGGTGGGGCGGGGAGCAGTACTTC. Protein: CSARWGGEQYF.

The chain couples TRBV4-3 to TRBJ2-3; possibly TRBD2 for D (6 bases). The germline V gene has CDR1 LGHNA and CDR2 YSLEER. Trimming took 1 base from V and 1 from J, leaving 12 bases between them. There are 16 residues in the CDR3. CDR3 protein: CASSQGGVGGTDTQYF. Here the CDR3 DNA reads TGCGCCAGCAGCCAAGGCGGGGTCGGAGGCACAGATACGCAGTATTTT.

This clonotype was found a few times. This chain joins TRBV6-2 or TRBV6-3 and TRBJ2-7; TRBD2 matches at 8 bases. This CDR3 has 14 amino acids. The V gene end was trimmed by 2 bases and the J gene end by 6 bases; junction bases not matched to a gene: 6. CDR1 is MNHEY and CDR2 is SVGEGT in the germline V gene. CDR3 protein: CASSYHGGGLEQYF. DNA of the CDR3: TGTGCCAGCAGTTACCACGGGGGGGGCCTCGAGCAGTACTTC.

The chain is built from TRBV6-2 or TRBV6-3 and TRBJ1-2, with D possibly being TRBD1 (5 bases). This CDR3 has 21 residues. CDR1 is MNHEY and CDR2 is SVGEGT in the germline V gene. The V gene lost 6 bases and the J gene lost 6 bases, with 38 bases spanning the gap. In DNA, the CDR3 is TGTGCCAGCAGCTACCGCTTCTCCTTTAGCGGGACCTTTGCTCCTGCGGATGGCTACACCTTC. This sequence encodes CASSYRFSFSGTFAPADGYTF.

The chain uses TRBV4-1 and TRBJ1-1; no definite D call. Between the trimmed V and J ends, which lost 3 bases and 0 bases, there was a span of 8 bases. The CDR3 loop spans 14 amino acids. Looked up from germline, CDR1 is MGHRA and CDR2 is YSYEKL. The CDR3 sequence is CASSQQGLNTEAFF. CDR3 bases: TGCGCCAGCAGCCAGCAAGGACTGAACACTGAAGCTTTCTTT.